These 21 T cell receptor beta chains share one sample of origin, sequenced in a study of shared clonotypes between healthy human individuals. The naive CD8 subset, CD45RO-negative cells positively selected for CCR7, excluded terminally differentiated effector memory CD45RA+ cells. Only in-frame clones appear in the TCRdb table, and some are missing; sequencing was by immunoSEQ multiplex PCR. The sample lists roughly 890,000 clones, more than 85% occurring once. The sequencing sample was made of naive CD8+ T cells sorted from blood. The receptors were sampled from a man between 25 and 39 years old in good health.

The chain carries TRBV5-1 and TRBJ2-5; 7 nucleotides align to TRBD2. The V gene's germline CDR1 is SGHRS and CDR2 YFSETQ. V shed 0 bases and J 2 bases; nucleotides not matched to a gene: 4. CDR3 length: 15 residues. CDR3 bases: TGCGCCAGCAGCTTGGTGGGAGGGCCACAAGAGACCCAGTACTTC. Encoded protein: CASSLVGGPQETQYF.

In regard to this clone: Distinct nucleotide sequences in the sample also encode this CDR3. The chain is built from TRBV7-9 and TRBJ2-2, with a weak D call TRBD1 (6 bases). CDR1 and CDR2 (germline): SEHNR, FQNEAQ (reference sequence). V dropped 4 bases and J dropped 6 bases, with 9 bases sitting between them. This CDR3 spans 13 amino acids. The DNA of the CDR3 is TGTGCCAGCAGCTCACAGGGTTCCGGGGAGCTGTTTTTT. Translated: CASSSQGSGELFF.

The rearrangement joins TRBV7-7 to TRBJ2-1; D is unclear. Germline CDR1 reads SSHAT; CDR2 reads FNYEAQ (reference sequence). The CDR3 length is 15 residues. V was pared by 5 bases and J by 0 bases, with 11 bases between. CDR3 loop: CASSHKESSYNEQFF. As DNA, the CDR3 is TGTGCCAGCAGCCATAAAGAGAGCTCCTACAATGAGCAGTTCTTC.

The chain couples TRBV6-4 to TRBJ2-7, with D tentatively TRBD2 (6 bases). Trimming removed 6 bases at V and 5 bases at J, with 23 bases between. Germline loops: CDR1 MRHNA, CDR2 SNTAGT. The CDR3 runs 16 residues. The CDR3 DNA sequence: TGTGCCAGCAGGACCAGGTGTCGGGGGAGGTACCACGAGCAGTACTTC. Residues: CASRTRCRGRYHEQYF.

CDR3 coding DNA: TGTGCCAGCAGTCTTCTAGCGGGAGCCAAAAACATTCAGTACTTC. The encoded protein is CASSLLAGAKNIQYF. The gene calls are TRBV28 and TRBJ2-4, with 8 bases aligning to TRBD2. The CDR3 totals 15 residues. The V segment lost 5 bases and the J segment 0 bases; nucleotides outside the gene matches: 3. The germline V gene encodes CDR1 MDHEN and CDR2 SYDVKM.

The chain couples TRBV7-8 to TRBJ1-3, with D tentatively TRBD1 (6 bases). V was shortened by 5 bases and J by 0 bases, with 17 bases between the two germline ends. The CDR3 loop spans 17 amino acids. From germline, CDR1 is SGHVS and CDR2 FQNEAQ. The CDR3 is CASSHTRTASSGNTIYF. The CDR3 DNA sequence: TGTGCCAGCAGCCATACGAGGACAGCATCCTCTGGAAACACCATATATTTT.

V and J are TRBV11-3 and TRBJ2-5; D might be TRBD2 (6 bases). With 5 bases removed from V and 0 bases from J, the gap between germline ends came to 7 bases. Germline loops: CDR1 SGHNT, CDR2 YENEEA. There are 13 residues in the CDR3. The DNA of the CDR3 is TGTGCCAGCAGCCCGGGGGACCAAGAGACCCAGTACTTC. It yields the protein CASSPGDQETQYF. Combining the CDR3 with reference TRBV11-3 and TRBJ2-5 gives the whole variable domain EAGVVQSPRYKIIEKKQPVAFWCNPISGHNTLYWYLQNLGQGPELLIRYENEEAVDDSQLPKDRFSAERLKGVDSTLKIQPAELGDSAVYLCASSPGDQETQYFGPGTRLLVL.

The V gene is TRBV5-4, the J gene TRBJ2-7; 12 bases align to TRBD2. Germline V gene lookup returns CDR1 SGHNT and CDR2 YYREEE (reference sequence). The CDR3 covers 15 residues. The V segment lost 4 bases and the J segment 2 bases; nucleotides outside the gene matches: 4. CDR3 residues: CASSPWTSGAYEQYF. DNA of the CDR3: TGTGCCAGCAGCCCTTGGACTAGCGGGGCCTACGAGCAGTACTTC. The complete variable domain, with remaining parts taken from reference TRBV5-4 and TRBJ2-7, reads ETGVTQSPTHLIKTRGQQVTLRCSSQSGHNTVSWYQQALGQGPQFIFQYYREEENGRGNFPPRFSGLQFPNYSSELNVNALELDDSALYLCASSPWTSGAYEQYFGPGTRLTVT.

The V and J genes are TRBV4-2 and TRBJ1-5; no definite D call. From germline, CDR1 is LGHNA and CDR2 YNFKEQ. The CDR3 spans 14 residues. V lost 3 bases and J 7 bases, leaving 13 bases between the germline ends. The CDR3 nucleotides read TGTGCCAGCAGCCAGGGAGAGCCCAACCAGCCCCAGCATTTT. The encoded protein is CASSQGEPNQPQHF.

The V call is TRBV11-3, the J call TRBJ1-2; TRBD1 agrees at 9 bases. From germline, CDR1 is SGHNT and CDR2 YENEEA. The CDR3 spans 15 residues. With 4 bases clipped from V and 3 bases from J, the junction kept 6 bases outside the gene matches. Here the CDR3 reads CASSSTGGTDYGYTF. CDR3 bases: TGTGCCAGCAGCTCTACAGGGGGCACAGACTATGGCTACACCTTC. Supplemented by reference TRBV11-3 and TRBJ1-2, the full variable domain reads EAGVVQSPRYKIIEKKQPVAFWCNPISGHNTLYWYLQNLGQGPELLIRYENEEAVDDSQLPKDRFSAERLKGVDSTLKIQPAELGDSAVYLCASSSTGGTDYGYTFGSGTRLTVV.

J is TRBJ2-7 and V is TRBV19; perhaps TRBD1 as D (6 bases). The CDR3 covers 12 residues. Per germline, CDR1 LNHDA and CDR2 SQIVND (reference sequence). V lost 7 bases to trimming and J lost 4 bases, with 11 bases between them. The CDR3 sequence is CASMGTSYEQYF. The CDR3 nucleotides read TGTGCCAGTATGGGGACATCGTACGAGCAGTACTTC. Based on the CDR3 plus reference TRBV19 and TRBJ2-7, the full variable domain is DGGITQSPKYLFRKEGQNVTLSCEQNLNHDAMYWYRQDPGQGLRLIYYSQIVNDFQKGDIAEGYSVSREKKESFPLTVTSAQKNPTAFYLCASMGTSYEQYFGPGTRLTVT.

The J gene is TRBJ2-3, the V gene TRBV27; D is tentatively TRBD1 or TRBD2 (5 bases each). The ends were cut back, 3 bases at V and 4 bases at J, with 11 bases in the middle. The CDR3 runs to 14 residues. CDR1 is MNHEY and CDR2 is SMNVEV in the germline V gene (reference sequence). For the CDR3, the DNA is TGTGCCAGCAGTTTGTGGGGGTTGGCAGATACGCAGTATTTT. It is translated as CASSLWGLADTQYF.

The V and J genes are TRBV6-5 and TRBJ1-1, with 8 bases aligning to TRBD1. The junction had 5 bases not matched to a gene; V was cut back by 4 bases and J by 10 bases. Germline V gives CDR1 MNHEY, CDR2 SVGAGI. CDR3 length: 12 amino acids. The CDR3 nucleotides are TGTGCCAGCAGTTCAGGGGGCGCGGGAGCTTTCTTT. This translates into CASSSGGAGAFF.

The chain joins TRBV6-1 to TRBJ1-1; D is perhaps TRBD1 (5 bases). The length of the CDR3 is 12 residues. Trimming removed 6 bases at V and 7 bases at J, with 12 bases between. CDR1 is MNHNS, CDR2 SASEGT, per germline. The CDR3 here is CASRNGHLEAFF. In DNA form, the CDR3 reads TGTGCCAGCAGAAACGGACACCTTGAAGCTTTCTTT.

DNA for the CDR3: TGTGCCAGCAGCCGATACACTGGGTTGCAAGAGACCCAGTACTTC. This gives the protein CASSRYTGLQETQYF. The chain links TRBV7-9 to TRBJ2-5; D unclear. The CDR3 is 15 amino acids. V dropped 5 bases and J dropped 2 bases, with 15 bases sitting between them. Germline CDR1 reads SEHNR; CDR2 reads FQNEAQ (reference sequence). Full variable domain (rest looked up from reference TRBV7-9 and TRBJ2-5): DTGVSQNPRHKITKRGQNVTFRCDPISEHNRLYWYRQTLGQGPEFLTYFQNEAQLEKSRLLSDRFSAERPKGSFSTLEIQRTEQGDSAMYLCASSRYTGLQETQYFGPGTRLLVL.

CDR3 sequence (DNA): TGTGCCAGCCGCCCCAATGCCGACGAGCAGTACTTC. Translation: CASRPNADEQYF. The chain carries TRBV6-1 and TRBJ2-7; no reliable D call. There are 12 residues in the CDR3. The germline gives CDR1 MNHNS, CDR2 SASEGT. Between the trimmed V and J ends, which lost 8 bases and 5 bases, there was a span of 13 bases.

The rearrangement uses TRBV9 and TRBJ2-5; 8 positions match TRBD2. V dropped 0 bases and J dropped 2; count of bases not matched to a gene: 6. This CDR3 spans 16 amino acids. Germline assignment: CDR1 SGDLS and CDR2 YYNGEE. DNA of the CDR3: TGTGCCAGCAGCGTAGATCTAGCGGGCGGTCAAGAGACCCAGTACTTC. Translation gives CASSVDLAGGQETQYF.

As concerns this clone: The same CDR3 can be traced to other DNA sequences in this sample. V gene TRBV18 combines with J gene TRBJ2-7; D is unresolved. Trimming shortened V by 3 bases and J by 0 bases, and 6 bases separated the two germline ends. The germline V gene has CDR1 KGHSH and CDR2 LQKENI. CDR3 size: 13 residues. Here the CDR3 reads CASSPPSSYEQYF. In nucleotides, the CDR3 is TGTGCCAGCTCACCTCCCAGCTCCTACGAGCAGTACTTC.

Regarding this clone: This specimen includes other DNA sequences encoding the same CDR3. V gene TRBV7-9 combines with J gene TRBJ2-7, with D unresolved. CDR1 SEHNR and CDR2 FQNEAQ come from the germline V gene (reference sequence). The CDR3 contains 12 residues. V was trimmed by 0 bases and J by 4 bases, leaving 4 bases between them. The CDR3, as DNA: TGTGCCAGCAGCTTAGCGACTTACGAGCAGTACTTC. Translating gives CASSLATYEQYF. Filled out from reference TRBV7-9 and TRBJ2-7, the complete variable domain reads DTGVSQNPRHKITKRGQNVTFRCDPISEHNRLYWYRQTLGQGPEFLTYFQNEAQLEKSRLLSDRFSAERPKGSFSTLEIQRTEQGDSAMYLCASSLATYEQYFGPGTRLTVT.

The chain uses TRBV10-2 and TRBJ2-7; D is uncertain. The CDR3 is 13 amino acids. The V gene's germline CDR1 is WSHSY and CDR2 SAAADI. The V end lost 9 bases, the J end lost 2 bases, and 14 bases lay between the germline ends. CDR3: CASSVGGPYEQYF. The CDR3 coding sequence is TGCGCCAGTTCCGTGGGCGGACCCTACGAGCAGTACTTC.

This chain joins TRBV10-2 and TRBJ2-7, with D perhaps TRBD1 (5 bases). Trimming shortened V by 8 bases and J by 1 base, and 9 bases separated the two germline ends. Looked up from germline, CDR1 is WSHSY and CDR2 is SAAADI. There are 12 residues in the CDR3. The CDR3: CASGDSSYEQYF. CDR3 DNA sequence: TGCGCCAGCGGCGACAGTTCCTACGAGCAGTACTTC.